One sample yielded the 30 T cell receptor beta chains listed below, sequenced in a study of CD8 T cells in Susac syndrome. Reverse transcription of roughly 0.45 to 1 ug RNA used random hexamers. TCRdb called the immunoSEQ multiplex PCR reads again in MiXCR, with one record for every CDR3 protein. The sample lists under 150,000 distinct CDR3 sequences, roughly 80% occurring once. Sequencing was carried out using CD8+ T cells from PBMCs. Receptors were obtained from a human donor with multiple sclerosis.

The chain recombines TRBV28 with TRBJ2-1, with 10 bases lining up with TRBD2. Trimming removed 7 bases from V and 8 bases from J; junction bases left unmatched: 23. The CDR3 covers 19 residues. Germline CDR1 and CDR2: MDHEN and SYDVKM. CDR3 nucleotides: TGTGCCAGCACCACAATGGACCTAGCGGGAGACGGGGGACCCGATGAGCAGTTCTTC. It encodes CASTTMDLAGDGGPDEQFF.

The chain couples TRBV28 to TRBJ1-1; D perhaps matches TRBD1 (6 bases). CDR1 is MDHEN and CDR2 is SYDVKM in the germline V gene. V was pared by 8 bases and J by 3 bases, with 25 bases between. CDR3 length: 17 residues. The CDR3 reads CASSPDRTSLGYTEAFF. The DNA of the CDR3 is TGTGCCAGCTCTCCCGACAGGACGAGCCTCGGGTACACTGAAGCTTTCTTT.

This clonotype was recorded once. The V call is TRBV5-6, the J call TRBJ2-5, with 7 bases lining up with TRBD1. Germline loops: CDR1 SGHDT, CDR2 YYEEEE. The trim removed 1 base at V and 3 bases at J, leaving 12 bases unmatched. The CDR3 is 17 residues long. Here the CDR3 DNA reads TGTGCCAGCAGCTTGACATTGAACAGGGGTCATGAAGAGACCCAGTACTTC. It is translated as CASSLTLNRGHEETQYF.

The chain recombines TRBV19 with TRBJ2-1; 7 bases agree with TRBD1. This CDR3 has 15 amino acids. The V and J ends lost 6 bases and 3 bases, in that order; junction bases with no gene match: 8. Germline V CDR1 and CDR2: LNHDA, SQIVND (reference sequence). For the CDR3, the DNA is TGTGCCAGTAGCATTTCCGGGACAGTCTACAATGAGCAGTTCTTC. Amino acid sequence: CASSISGTVYNEQFF.

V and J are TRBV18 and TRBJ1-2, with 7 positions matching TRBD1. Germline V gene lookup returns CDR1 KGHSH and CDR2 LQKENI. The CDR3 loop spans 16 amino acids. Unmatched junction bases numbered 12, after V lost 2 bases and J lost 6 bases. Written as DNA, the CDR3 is TGTGCCAGCTCACCAGATTTTGAAGGGGGCGCCGATGGCTACACCTTC. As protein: CASSPDFEGGADGYTF. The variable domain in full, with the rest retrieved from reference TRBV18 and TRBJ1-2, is NAGVMQNPRHLVRRRGQEARLRCSPMKGHSHVYWYRQLPEEGLKFMVYLQKENIIDESGMPKERFSAEFPKEGPSILRIQQVVRGDSAAYFCASSPDFEGGADGYTFGSGTRLTVV.

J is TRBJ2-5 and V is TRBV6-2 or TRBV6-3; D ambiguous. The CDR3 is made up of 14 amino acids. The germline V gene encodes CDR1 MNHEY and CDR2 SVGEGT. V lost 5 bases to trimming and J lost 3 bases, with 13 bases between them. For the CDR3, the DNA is TGTGCCAGCAGTGTTATGTTTGGGGAAGAGACCCAGTACTTC. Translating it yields CASSVMFGEETQYF.

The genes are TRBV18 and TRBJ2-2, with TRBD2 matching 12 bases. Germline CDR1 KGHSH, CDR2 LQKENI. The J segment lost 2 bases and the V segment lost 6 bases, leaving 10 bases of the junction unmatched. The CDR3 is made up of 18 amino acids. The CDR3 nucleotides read TGTGCCAGCTCCACTGAACTAGCGGGAGGTGGCAACACCGGGGAGCTGTTTTTT. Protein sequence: CASSTELAGGGNTGELFF.

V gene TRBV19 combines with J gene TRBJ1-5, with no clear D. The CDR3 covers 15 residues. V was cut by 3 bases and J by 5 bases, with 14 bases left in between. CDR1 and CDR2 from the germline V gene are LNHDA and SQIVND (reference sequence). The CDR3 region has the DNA TGTGCCAGTAGTATGATATGGGTTTCGGATCAGCCCCAGCATTTT. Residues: CASSMIWVSDQPQHF.

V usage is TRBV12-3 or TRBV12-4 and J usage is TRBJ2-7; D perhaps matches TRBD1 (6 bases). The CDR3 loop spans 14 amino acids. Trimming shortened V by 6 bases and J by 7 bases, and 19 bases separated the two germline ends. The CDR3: CASSLTGPSGEQYF. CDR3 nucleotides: TGTGCCAGCAGCCTGACAGGCCCCTCGGGTGAGCAGTACTTC.

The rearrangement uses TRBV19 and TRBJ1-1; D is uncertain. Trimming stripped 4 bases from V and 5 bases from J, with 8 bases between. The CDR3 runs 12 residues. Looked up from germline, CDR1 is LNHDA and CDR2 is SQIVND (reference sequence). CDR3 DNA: TGTGCCAGTAGTAAGGACGGAACTGAAGCTTTCTTT. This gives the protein CASSKDGTEAFF.

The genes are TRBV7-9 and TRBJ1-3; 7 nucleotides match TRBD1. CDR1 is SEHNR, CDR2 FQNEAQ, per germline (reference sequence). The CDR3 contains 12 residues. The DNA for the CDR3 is TGTACGGAGACAGGGATCGGAAACACCATATATTTT. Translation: CTETGIGNTIYF.

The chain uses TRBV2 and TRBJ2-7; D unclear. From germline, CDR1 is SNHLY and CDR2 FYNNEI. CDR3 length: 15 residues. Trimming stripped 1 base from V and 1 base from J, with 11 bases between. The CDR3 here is CASSEGQDLSYEQYV. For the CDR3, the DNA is TGTGCCAGCAGTGAAGGGCAGGATTTATCCTACGAGCAGTACGTC.

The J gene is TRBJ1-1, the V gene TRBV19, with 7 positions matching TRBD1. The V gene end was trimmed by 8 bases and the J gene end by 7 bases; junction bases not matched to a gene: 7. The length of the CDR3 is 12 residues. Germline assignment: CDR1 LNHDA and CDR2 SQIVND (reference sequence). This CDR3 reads CASLGQMYEAFF. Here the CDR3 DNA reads TGTGCCAGTTTGGGACAGATGTATGAAGCTTTCTTT.

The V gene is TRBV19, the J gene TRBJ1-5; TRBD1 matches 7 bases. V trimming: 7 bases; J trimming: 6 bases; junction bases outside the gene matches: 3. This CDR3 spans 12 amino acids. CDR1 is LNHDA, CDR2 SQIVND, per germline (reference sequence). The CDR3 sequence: CASKQGSQPQHF. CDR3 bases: TGTGCCAGTAAACAGGGGAGTCAGCCCCAGCATTTT.

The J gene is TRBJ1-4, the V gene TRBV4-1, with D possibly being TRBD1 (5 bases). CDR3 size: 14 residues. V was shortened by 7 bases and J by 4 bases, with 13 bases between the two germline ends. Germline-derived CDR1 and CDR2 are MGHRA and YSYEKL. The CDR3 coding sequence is TGCGCCAGCAAGGCCCCGCAGGGTAATGAAAAACTGTTTTTT. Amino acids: CASKAPQGNEKLFF.

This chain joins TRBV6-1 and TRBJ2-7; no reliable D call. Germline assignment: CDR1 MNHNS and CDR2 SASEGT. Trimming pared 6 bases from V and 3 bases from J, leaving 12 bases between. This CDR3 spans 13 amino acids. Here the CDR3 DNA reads TGTGCCAGCAGAGGGCTCAGTTACTACGAGCAGTACTTC. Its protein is CASRGLSYYEQYF.

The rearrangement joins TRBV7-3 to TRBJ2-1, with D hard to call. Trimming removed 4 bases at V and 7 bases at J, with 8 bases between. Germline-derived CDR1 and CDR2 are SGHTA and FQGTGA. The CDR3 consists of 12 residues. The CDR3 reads CASSSTTNEQFF. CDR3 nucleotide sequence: TGTGCCAGCAGCTCGACAACGAATGAGCAGTTCTTC.

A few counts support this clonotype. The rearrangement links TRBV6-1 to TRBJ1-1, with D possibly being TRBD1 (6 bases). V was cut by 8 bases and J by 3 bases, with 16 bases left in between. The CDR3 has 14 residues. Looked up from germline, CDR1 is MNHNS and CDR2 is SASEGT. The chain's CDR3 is CASLQGRGDTEAFF. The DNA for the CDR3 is TGTGCCAGCCTCCAGGGGAGGGGGGACACTGAAGCTTTCTTT.

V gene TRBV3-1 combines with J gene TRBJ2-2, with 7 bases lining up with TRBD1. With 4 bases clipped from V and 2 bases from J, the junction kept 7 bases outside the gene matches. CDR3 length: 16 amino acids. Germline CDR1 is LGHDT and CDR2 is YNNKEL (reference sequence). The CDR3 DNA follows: TGTGCCAGCAGCCCCCGACAGGGAATAAACACCGGGGAGCTGTTTTTT. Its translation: CASSPRQGINTGELFF.

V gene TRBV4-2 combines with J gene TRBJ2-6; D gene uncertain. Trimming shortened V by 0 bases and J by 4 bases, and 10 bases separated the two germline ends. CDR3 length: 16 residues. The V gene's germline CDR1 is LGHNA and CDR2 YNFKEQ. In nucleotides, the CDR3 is TGTGCCAGCAGCCAAGATTACGTTCTGGGGGCCAACGTCCTGACTTTC. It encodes CASSQDYVLGANVLTF.

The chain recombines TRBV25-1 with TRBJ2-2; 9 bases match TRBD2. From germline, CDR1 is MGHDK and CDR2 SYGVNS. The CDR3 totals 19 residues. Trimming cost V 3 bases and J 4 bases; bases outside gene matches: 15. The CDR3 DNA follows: TGTGCCAGCAGTGACCCCCTAGTGTTAGCGGGGGAAAGCACCGGGGAGCTGTTTTTT. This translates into CASSDPLVLAGESTGELFF.

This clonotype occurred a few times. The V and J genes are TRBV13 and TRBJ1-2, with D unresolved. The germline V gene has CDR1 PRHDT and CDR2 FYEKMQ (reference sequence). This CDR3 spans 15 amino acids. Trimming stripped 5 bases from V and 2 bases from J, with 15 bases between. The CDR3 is CASSQGPLYNYGYTF. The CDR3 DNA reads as TGTGCCAGCAGCCAAGGGCCCCTTTACAACTATGGCTACACCTTC.

The CDR3 nucleotides are TGCGCCAGCACGCCCTTTCACGGGACAGGGACCTACAATGAGCAGTTCTTC. It yields the protein CASTPFHGTGTYNEQFF. J is TRBJ2-1 and V is TRBV5-1; the match to TRBD1 covers 9 bases. V lost 6 bases to trimming and J lost 2 bases; unmatched junction nucleotides: 12. The CDR3 covers 17 residues. Germline loops: CDR1 SGHRS, CDR2 YFSETQ.

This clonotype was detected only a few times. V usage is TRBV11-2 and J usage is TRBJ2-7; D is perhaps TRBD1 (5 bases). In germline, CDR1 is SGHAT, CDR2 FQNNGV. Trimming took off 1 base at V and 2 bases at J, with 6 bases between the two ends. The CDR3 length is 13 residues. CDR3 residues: CASSLGTTYEQYF. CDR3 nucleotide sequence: TGTGCCAGCAGCTTAGGGACAACCTACGAGCAGTACTTC.

CDR3 in amino acids: CASSQVGGSVISSYNEQFF. The CDR3 nucleotides are TGCGCCAGCAGCCAAGTGGGGGGGTCGGTTATTAGCTCCTACAATGAGCAGTTCTTC. The chain employs TRBV4-1 and TRBJ2-1, with TRBD2 matching 7 bases. Unmatched junction bases numbered 12, after V lost 1 base and J lost 0 bases. The germline gives CDR1 MGHRA, CDR2 YSYEKL. The CDR3 is 19 amino acids.

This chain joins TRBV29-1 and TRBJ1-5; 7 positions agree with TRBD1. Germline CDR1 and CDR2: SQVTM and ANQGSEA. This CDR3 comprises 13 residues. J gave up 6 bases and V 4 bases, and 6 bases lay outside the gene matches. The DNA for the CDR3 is TGCAGCGTTGGACTCGACAGGGTTCAGCCCCAGCATTTT. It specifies CSVGLDRVQPQHF.

The CDR3 DNA reads as TGTGCCTGGAGTGCAAGAGGGAGCACTGAAGCTTTCTTT. Its translation is CAWSARGSTEAFF. The chain links TRBV30 to TRBJ1-1; no clear D. Trimming stripped 1 base from V and 4 bases from J, with 10 bases between. The CDR3 has 13 residues. The germline gives CDR1 GTSNPN, CDR2 SVGIG (reference sequence).

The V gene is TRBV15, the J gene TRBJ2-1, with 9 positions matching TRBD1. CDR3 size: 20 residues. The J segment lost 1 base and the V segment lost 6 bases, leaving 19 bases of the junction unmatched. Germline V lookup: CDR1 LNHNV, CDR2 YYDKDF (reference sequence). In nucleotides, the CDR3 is TGTGCCACCAGGGAGTACGGACAGGGGCTGAAAACTCGATCCTACAATGAGCAGTTCTTC. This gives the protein CATREYGQGLKTRSYNEQFF. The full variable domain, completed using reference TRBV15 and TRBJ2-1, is DAMVIQNPRYQVTQFGKPVTLSCSQTLNHNVMYWYQQKSSQAPKLLFHYYDKDFNNEADTPDNFQSRRPNTSFCFLDIRSPGLGDTAMYLCATREYGQGLKTRSYNEQFFGPGTRLTVL.

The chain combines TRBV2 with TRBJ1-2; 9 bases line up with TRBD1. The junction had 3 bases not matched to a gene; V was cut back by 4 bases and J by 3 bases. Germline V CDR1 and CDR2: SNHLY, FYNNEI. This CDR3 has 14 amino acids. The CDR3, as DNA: TGTGCCAGCAGTGGGACAGGGGAACACTATGGCTACACCTTC. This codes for CASSGTGEHYGYTF.

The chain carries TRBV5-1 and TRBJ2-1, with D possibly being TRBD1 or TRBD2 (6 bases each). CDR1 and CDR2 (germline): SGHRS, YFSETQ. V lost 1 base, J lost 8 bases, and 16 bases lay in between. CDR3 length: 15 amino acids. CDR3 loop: CASSLRRGPLDEQFF. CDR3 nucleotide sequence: TGCGCCAGCAGCTTGAGACGGGGGCCTTTGGATGAGCAGTTCTTC.